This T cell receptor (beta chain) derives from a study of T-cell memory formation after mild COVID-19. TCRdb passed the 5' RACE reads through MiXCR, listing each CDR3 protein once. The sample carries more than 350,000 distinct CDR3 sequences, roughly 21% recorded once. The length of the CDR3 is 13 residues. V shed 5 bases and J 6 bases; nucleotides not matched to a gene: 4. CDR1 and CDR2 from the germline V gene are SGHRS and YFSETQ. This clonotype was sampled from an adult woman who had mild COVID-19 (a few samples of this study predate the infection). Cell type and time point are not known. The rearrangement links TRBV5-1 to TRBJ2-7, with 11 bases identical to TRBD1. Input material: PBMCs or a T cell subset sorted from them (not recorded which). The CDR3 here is CASRPGTGGEQYF. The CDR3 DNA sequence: TGCGCCAGCAGACCCGGGACAGGGGGCGAGCAGTACTTC. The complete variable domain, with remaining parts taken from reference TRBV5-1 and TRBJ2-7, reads KAGVTQTPRYLIKTRGQQVTLSCSPISGHRSVSWYQQTPGQGLQFLFEYFSETQRNKGNFPGRFSGRQFSNSRSEMNVSTLELGDSALYLCASRPGTGGEQYFGPGTRLTVT.